This TCR beta chain stems from a study of control samples from healthy donors and cancer patients. Profiling relied on immunoSEQ multiplex PCR, and the TCRdb table lists in-frame clones only, not all of them. The table lists about 77,000 clones, about 92% of them singletons. Trimming removed 0 bases at V and 7 bases at J, with 12 bases between. The CDR3 extends over 14 amino acids. CDR1 and CDR2 (germline): MNHEY, SMNVEV (reference sequence). This sequence joins TRBV27 and TRBJ1-2; tentatively, D is TRBD1 (6 bases). The sample comprised blood. This sequence originates from a woman aged 55 to 70 in good health. The CDR3 sequence: CASSLSGGLSGYTF. CDR3 in DNA: TGTGCCAGCAGTTTATCAGGGGGGTTGAGTGGCTACACCTTC.